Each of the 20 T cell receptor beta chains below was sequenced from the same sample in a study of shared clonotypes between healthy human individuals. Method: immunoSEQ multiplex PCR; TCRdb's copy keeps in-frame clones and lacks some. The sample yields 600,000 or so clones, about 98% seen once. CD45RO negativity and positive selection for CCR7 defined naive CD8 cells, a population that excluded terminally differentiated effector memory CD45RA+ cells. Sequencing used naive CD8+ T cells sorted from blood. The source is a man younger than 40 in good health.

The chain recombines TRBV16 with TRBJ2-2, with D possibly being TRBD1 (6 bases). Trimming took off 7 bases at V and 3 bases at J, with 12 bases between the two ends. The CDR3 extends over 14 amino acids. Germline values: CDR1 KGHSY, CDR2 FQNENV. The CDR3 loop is CASTQDSYTGELFF. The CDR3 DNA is TGTGCCAGCACCCAGGACAGTTACACCGGGGAGCTGTTTTTT.

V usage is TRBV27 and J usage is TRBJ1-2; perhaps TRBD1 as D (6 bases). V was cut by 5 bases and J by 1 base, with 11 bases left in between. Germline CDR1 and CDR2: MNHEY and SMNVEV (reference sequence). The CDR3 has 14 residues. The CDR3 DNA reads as TGTGCCAGCAGTCCGGGGGGCAGTAACTATGGCTACACCTTC. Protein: CASSPGGSNYGYTF.

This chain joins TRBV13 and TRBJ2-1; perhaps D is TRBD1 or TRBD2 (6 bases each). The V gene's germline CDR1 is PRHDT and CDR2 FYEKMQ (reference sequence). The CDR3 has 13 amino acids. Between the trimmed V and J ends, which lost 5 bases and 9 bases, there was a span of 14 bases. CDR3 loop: CASSMLATGEQFF. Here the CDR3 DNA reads TGTGCCAGCAGCATGCTAGCGACAGGTGAGCAGTTCTTC.

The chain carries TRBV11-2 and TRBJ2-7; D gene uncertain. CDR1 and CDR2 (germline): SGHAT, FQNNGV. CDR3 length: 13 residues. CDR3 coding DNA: TGTGCTGTGACGGCGGAAACTGGATTCGAGCAGTACTTC. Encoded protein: CAVTAETGFEQYF. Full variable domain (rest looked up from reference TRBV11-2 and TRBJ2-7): EAGVAQSPRYKIIEKRQSVAFWCNPISGHATLYWYQQILGQGPKLLIQFQNNGVVDDSQLPKDRFSAERLKGVDSTLKIQPAKLEDSAVYLCAVTAETGFEQYFGPGTRLTVT.

CDR3 coding DNA: TGTGCCAGCAGTTTCAGGGGGAAGGAAGAGCAGTACTTC. Protein sequence: CASSFRGKEEQYF. The J gene is TRBJ2-7, the V gene TRBV27; 7 positions match TRBD1. CDR1 is MNHEY and CDR2 is SMNVEV in the germline V gene (reference sequence). CDR3 length: 13 amino acids. Trimming at V came to 3 bases and at J to 7 bases, leaving 6 bases not matched to a gene.

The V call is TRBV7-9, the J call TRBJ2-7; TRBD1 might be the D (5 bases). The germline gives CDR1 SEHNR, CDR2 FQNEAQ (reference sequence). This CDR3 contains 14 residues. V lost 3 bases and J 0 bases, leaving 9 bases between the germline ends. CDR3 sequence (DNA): TGTGCCAGCAGCTTGACAGTAAACTCCTACGAGCAGTACTTC. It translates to CASSLTVNSYEQYF. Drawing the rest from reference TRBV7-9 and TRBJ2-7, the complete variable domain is DTGVSQNPRHKITKRGQNVTFRCDPISEHNRLYWYRQTLGQGPEFLTYFQNEAQLEKSRLLSDRFSAERPKGSFSTLEIQRTEQGDSAMYLCASSLTVNSYEQYFGPGTRLTVT.

The CDR3 spells CASSSLSGQPYEQYF. The CDR3 DNA reads as TGTGCCAGCAGTTCCCTCTCGGGACAGCCCTACGAGCAGTACTTC. J is TRBJ2-7 and V is TRBV27, with 7 bases fitting TRBD1. V lost 4 bases, J lost 2 bases, and 8 bases stayed unmatched. CDR1 and CDR2 from the germline V gene are MNHEY and SMNVEV (reference sequence). The length of the CDR3 is 15 residues.

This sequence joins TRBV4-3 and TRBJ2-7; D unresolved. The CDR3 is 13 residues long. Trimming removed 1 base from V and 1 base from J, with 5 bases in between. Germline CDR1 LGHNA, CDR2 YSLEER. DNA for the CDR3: TGCGCCAGCAGCCAAGTACAGTCCTACGAGCAGTACTTC. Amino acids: CASSQVQSYEQYF.

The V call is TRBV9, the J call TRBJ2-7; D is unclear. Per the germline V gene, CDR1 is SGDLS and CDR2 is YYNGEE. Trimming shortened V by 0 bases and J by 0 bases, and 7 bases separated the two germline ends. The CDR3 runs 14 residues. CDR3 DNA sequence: TGTGCCAGCAGCGTAGCGGCTAACTCCTACGAGCAGTACTTC. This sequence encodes CASSVAANSYEQYF. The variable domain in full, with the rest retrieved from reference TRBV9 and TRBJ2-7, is DSGVTQTPKHLITATGQRVTLRCSPRSGDLSVYWYQQSLDQGLQFLIQYYNGEERAKGNILERFSAQQFPDLHSELNLSSLELGDSALYFCASSVAANSYEQYFGPGTRLTVT.

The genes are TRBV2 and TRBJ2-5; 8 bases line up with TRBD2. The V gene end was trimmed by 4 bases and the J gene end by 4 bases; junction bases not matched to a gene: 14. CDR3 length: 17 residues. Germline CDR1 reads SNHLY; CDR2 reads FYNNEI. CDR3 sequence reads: CASSVSGSGSTRETQYF. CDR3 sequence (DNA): TGTGCCAGCAGTGTGAGCGGGAGCGGGAGCACCCGAGAGACCCAGTACTTC.

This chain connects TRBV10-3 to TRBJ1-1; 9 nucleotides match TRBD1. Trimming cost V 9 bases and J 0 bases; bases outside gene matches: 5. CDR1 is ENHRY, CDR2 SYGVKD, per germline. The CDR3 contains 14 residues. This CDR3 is CAISDRGLNTEAFF. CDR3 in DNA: TGTGCCATTAGCGACAGGGGGTTGAACACTGAAGCTTTCTTT.

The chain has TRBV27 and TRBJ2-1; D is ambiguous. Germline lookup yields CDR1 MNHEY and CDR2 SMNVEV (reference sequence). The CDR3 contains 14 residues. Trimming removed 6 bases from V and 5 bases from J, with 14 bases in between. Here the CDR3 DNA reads TGTGCCAGCAGCAAAATCATAACAAACAATGAGCAGTTCTTC. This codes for CASSKIITNNEQFF.

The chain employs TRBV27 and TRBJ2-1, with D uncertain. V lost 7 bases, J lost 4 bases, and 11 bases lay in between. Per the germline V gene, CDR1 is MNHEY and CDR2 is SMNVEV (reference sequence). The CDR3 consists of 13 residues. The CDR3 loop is CASTSGVYNEQFF. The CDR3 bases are TGTGCCAGCACCTCCGGAGTTTACAATGAGCAGTTCTTC.

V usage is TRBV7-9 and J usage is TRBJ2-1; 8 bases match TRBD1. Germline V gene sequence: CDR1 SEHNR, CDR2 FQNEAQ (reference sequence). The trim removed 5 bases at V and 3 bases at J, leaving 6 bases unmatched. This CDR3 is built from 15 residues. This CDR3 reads CASSAPGQGYNEQFF. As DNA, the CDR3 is TGTGCCAGCAGCGCGCCAGGACAGGGCTACAATGAGCAGTTCTTC.

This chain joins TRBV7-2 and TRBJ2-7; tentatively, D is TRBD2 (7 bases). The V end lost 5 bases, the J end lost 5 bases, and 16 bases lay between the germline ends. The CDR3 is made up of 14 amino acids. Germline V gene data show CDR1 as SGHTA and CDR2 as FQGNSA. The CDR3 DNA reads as TGTGCCAGCAGCCTGGCCAGCGGGACAAACGAGCAGTACTTC. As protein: CASSLASGTNEQYF.

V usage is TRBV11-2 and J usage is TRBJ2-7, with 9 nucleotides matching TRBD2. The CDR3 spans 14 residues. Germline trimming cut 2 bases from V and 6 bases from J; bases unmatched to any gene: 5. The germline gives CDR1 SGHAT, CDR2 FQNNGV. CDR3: CASSLRGLAPEQYF. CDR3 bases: TGTGCCAGCAGCTTACGTGGACTAGCGCCCGAGCAGTACTTC.

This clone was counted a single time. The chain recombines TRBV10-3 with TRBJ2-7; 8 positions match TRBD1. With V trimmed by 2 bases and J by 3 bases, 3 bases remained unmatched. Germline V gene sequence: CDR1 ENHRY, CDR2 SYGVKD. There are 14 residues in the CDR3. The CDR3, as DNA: TGTGCCATCAGTGAGCGGGACAGGAGCTACGAGCAGTACTTC. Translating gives CAISERDRSYEQYF.

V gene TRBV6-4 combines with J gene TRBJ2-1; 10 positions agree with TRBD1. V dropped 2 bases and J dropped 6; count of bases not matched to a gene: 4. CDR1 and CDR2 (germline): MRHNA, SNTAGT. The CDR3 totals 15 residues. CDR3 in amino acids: CASSDVGTGVNEQFF. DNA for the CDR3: TGTGCCAGCAGTGACGTTGGGACAGGGGTCAATGAGCAGTTCTTC.

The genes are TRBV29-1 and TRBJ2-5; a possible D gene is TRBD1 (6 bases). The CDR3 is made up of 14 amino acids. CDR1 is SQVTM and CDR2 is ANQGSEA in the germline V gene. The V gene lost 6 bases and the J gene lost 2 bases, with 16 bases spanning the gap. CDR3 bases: TGCAGCGTAGCAAACAGGGTTTTACAAGAGACCCAGTACTTC. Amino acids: CSVANRVLQETQYF. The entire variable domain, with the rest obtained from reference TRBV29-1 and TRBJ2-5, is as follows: SAVISQKPSRDICQRGTSLTIQCQVDSQVTMMFWYRQQPGQSLTLIATANQGSEATYESGFVIDKFPISRPNLTFSTLTVSNMSPEDSSIYLCSVANRVLQETQYFGPGTRLLVL.

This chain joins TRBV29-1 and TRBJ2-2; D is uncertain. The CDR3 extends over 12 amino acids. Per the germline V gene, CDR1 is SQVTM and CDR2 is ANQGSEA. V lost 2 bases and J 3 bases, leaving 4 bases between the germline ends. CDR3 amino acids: CSVESYTGELFF. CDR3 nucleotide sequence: TGCAGCGTTGAATCTTACACCGGGGAGCTGTTTTTT.